This T cell receptor beta chain was sequenced during a study of shared clonotypes between healthy human individuals. General study points: Only blood samples were collected, and tissue repertoires likely differ. Clonotype sharing among donors likely depends on sequencing depth. About 5% of naive CD4 clonotypes were shared across four donors.

About this clone itself: The antigen is undetermined.

Genomic DNA (from each subset) was split evenly across several immunoSEQ plates. The assay was immunoSEQ multiplex PCR, and TCRdb's table has in-frame clones only and misses some. Of over 850,000 clones in the sample, approximately 80% are singletons; the top ten hold about 0.52%. V shed 4 bases and J shed 7 bases, with 8 bases lying between them. CDR1 is SNHLY and CDR2 is FYNNEI in the germline V gene. The CDR3 runs to 11 residues. The chain joins TRBV2 to TRBJ2-7; tentative D call: TRBD2 (5 bases). The source of this sequence is a man aged 18-30 years in good health. Some clones in this sample may be carry-over from other donors' samples. Source material: memory CD4+ T cells from PBMCs. Sample subset: CD45RA-negative fraction. DNA for the CDR3: TGTGCCAGCAGTGGAGGACTTGAGCAGTACTTC. This encodes CASSGGLEQYF.